This T cell receptor (beta chain) was recorded in a study of cytomegalovirus exposure and HLA in healthy donors. Amplification used 60 Vbeta primers and 13 Jbeta primers. Profiled with immunoSEQ multiplex PCR; TCRdb holds only in-frame clones, not every one. Altogether 200,000 to 250,000 clones are present, roughly 68% being singletons, with the ten largest covering about 3%. The germline V and J ends were trimmed by 7 bases and 3 bases, with 19 bases remaining between them. There are 15 residues in the CDR3. Per the germline V gene, CDR1 is MNHNY and CDR2 is SVGAGI (reference sequence). The receptor was derived from a man aged 35 to 55 in good health and CMV-seropositive. The specimen sequenced was PBMCs. This chain uses TRBV6-6 with TRBJ2-7, with unresolved D. CDR3 DNA: TGTGCCAGCACCCTGGGCCCTGATGCCCGCTACGAGCAGTACTTC. This codes for CASTLGPDARYEQYF.